The entry below gives a single TCR beta chain sequence along with its context. Original data processing: From reference gene primer amplification, estimates of nucleated cell counts were derived. The assay was immunoSEQ multiplex PCR, and TCRdb's table has in-frame clones only and misses some. The DNA gave D and trimming, while V, J and clone size come from that table. The data contain some 400,000 clones, roughly 86% of them singletons. This sample was taken from a study of blood T cell repertoires in COVID-19. For the study at large: Whether acute or convalescent, the COVID-19 samples came from the United States, Italy and Spain. From T cells, B-cell-depleted T cells, or PBMCs came the material, which was cDNA or gDNA.

Germline-derived CDR1 and CDR2 are SGHDT and YYEEEE. CDR3 length: 15 residues. V was clipped by 3 bases and J by 3 bases, with 15 bases between them. The rearrangement uses TRBV5-6 and TRBJ1-1; weak D call: TRBD1 (5 bases). This TCR derives from a human donor in a cohort sampled during active COVID-19. Input material: peripheral blood. The chain's CDR3 is CASSSRTRGDTEAFF. CDR3 nucleotides: TGTGCCAGCAGCTCCCGGACGCGGGGGGACACTGAAGCTTTCTTT. Full variable domain (missing parts from reference TRBV5-6 and TRBJ1-1): DAGVTQSPTHLIKTRGQQVTLRCSPKSGHDTVSWYQQALGQGPQFIFQYYEEEERQRGNFPDRFSGHQFPNYSSELNVNALLLGDSALYLCASSSRTRGDTEAFFGQGTRLTVV.